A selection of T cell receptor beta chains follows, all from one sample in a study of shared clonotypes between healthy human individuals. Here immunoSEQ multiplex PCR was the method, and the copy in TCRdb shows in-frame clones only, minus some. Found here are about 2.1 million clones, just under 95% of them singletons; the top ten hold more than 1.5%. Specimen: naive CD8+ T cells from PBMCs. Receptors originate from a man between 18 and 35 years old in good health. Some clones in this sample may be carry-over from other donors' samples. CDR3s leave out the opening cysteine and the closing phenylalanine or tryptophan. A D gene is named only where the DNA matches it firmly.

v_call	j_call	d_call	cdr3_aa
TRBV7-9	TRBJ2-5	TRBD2	ASTSEGLAGVETQY
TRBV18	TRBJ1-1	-	ASSPVKSTEAF
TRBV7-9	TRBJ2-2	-	ADEPGELF
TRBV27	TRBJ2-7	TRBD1	ASRWTGSHEQY
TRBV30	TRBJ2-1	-	AWSVGPPGGDEQF
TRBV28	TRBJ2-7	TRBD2	ASSYTSGTYEQY
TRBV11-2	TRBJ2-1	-	ASSPVGGTYNEQF
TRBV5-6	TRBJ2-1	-	ASSLSRVLFSYNEQF
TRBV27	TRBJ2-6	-	ASTDGGSGANVLT
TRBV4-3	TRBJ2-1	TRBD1	ASSQVRQGSYNEQF
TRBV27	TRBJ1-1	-	ASSFGGSGTEAF
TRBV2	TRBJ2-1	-	ASSERGNEQF
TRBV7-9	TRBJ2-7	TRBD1	ASSQTGQVEQY
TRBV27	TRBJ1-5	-	ASSSANNQPQH
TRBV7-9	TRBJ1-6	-	ASLPSSSYNSPLH
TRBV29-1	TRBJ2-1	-	SVDPAGQYNEQF
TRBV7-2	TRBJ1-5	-	ASSLRGADQPQH
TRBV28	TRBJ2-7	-	ASMGGAFYEQY
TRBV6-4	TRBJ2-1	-	ASSDSPYNEQF
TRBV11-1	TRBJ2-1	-	ASSPINNEQF
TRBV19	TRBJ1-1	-	ASSIGDLVTEAF